These 10 T cell receptor beta chains came from one sample sequenced in a study of identical twins. TCRdb reprocessed the 5' RACE reads via MiXCR and lists one record per CDR3 protein. There are about 720,000 distinct CDR3 sequences in the sample; 8.5% to 9.5% occur only once, and 0.75% to 1% lies in the top ten. These data were also reused for a study on yellow fever vaccine responses in identical twins.

The specimen sequenced was PBMCs. The receptors come from a woman aged 18-35 years in good health.

The V gene is TRBV7-2, the J gene TRBJ2-3; TRBD2 agrees at 11 bases. Trimming took 4 bases from V and 10 from J; bases not matched to a gene: 10. CDR1 is SGHTA and CDR2 is FQGNSA in the germline V gene. This CDR3 contains 15 residues. The CDR3 loop is CASSSETSGARAQYF. CDR3 DNA: TGTGCCAGCAGCTCAGAGACTAGCGGGGCGCGGGCGCAGTATTTT.

This clonotype has more than one count but fewer than ten. The chain employs TRBV28 and TRBJ2-1; 7 nucleotides align to TRBD2. The CDR3 has 14 amino acids. Germline CDR1 MDHEN, CDR2 SYDVKM. V shed 6 bases, J shed 2 bases, and the junction held 4 bases outside the gene matches. In DNA, the CDR3 is TGTGCCAGCAGGCGGGAGATCACCTACAATGAGCAGTTCTTC. As protein: CASRREITYNEQFF.

This clonotype was seen ten or more times. CDR3 region: CASSASGLYNEQFF. Written as DNA, the CDR3 is TGTGCCAGCAGTGCATCGGGACTCTACAATGAGCAGTTCTTC. The rearrangement joins TRBV12-3 or TRBV12-4 to TRBJ2-1; D is perhaps TRBD2 (6 bases). The CDR3 runs to 14 residues. Trimming stripped 5 bases from V and 3 bases from J, with 11 bases between.

This chain joins TRBV15 and TRBJ1-1, with unresolved D. Per the germline V gene, CDR1 is LNHNV and CDR2 is YYDKDF (reference sequence). Trimming removed 8 bases from V and 4 bases from J, with 11 bases in between. This CDR3 comprises 12 residues. In nucleotides, the CDR3 is TGTGCCACCGGCCGGTGGGGCACTGAAGCTTTCTTT. It encodes CATGRWGTEAFF.

The CDR3 spells CASSLMGASTDTQYF. CDR3 bases: TGTGCCAGCAGTTTAATGGGTGCTAGCACAGATACGCAGTATTTT. The chain links TRBV27 to TRBJ2-3; D unresolved. Germline V gene data show CDR1 as MNHEY and CDR2 as SMNVEV (reference sequence). The CDR3 has 15 residues. Trimming took 2 bases from V and 0 from J, leaving 9 bases between them.

This clonotype was observed a handful of times. This chain joins TRBV24-1 and TRBJ2-3; possible D gene TRBD2, 6 bases. This CDR3 region has 13 residues. Germline-derived CDR1 and CDR2 are KGHDR and SFDVKD. Trimming left V 5 bases short and J 4 bases short, with 9 bases between. CDR3 DNA: TGTGCCACCAGTGTGCGGAGGGCAGATACGCAGTATTTT. Amino acids: CATSVRRADTQYF.

The DNA of the CDR3 is TGTGCCAGCAGTTATCTACCCCGGTTGACGGGGGTCACCGGGGAGCTGTTTTTT. Protein product: CASSYLPRLTGVTGELFF. The chain links TRBV6-5 to TRBJ2-2; D may be TRBD2 (6 bases). V gave up 3 bases and J gave up 4 bases, with 21 bases separating them. Germline V lookup: CDR1 MNHEY, CDR2 SVGAGI. The CDR3 covers 18 residues.

This clonotype was found a few times. The rearrangement links TRBV6-2 or TRBV6-3 to TRBJ2-7; 12 bases align to TRBD2. Germline V CDR1 and CDR2: MNHEY, SVGEGT. V lost 0 bases and J lost 5; bases outside the gene matches: 14. The CDR3 has 19 residues. The CDR3 loop is CASSYSSPRLAGDPHEQYF. In DNA, the CDR3 is TGTGCCAGCAGTTACTCGAGTCCAAGACTAGCGGGAGATCCCCACGAGCAGTACTTC.

CDR3 DNA sequence: TGTGCCAGCAGCCCCCAAACCAGCTCCTACAATGAGCAGTTCTTC. Its translation: CASSPQTSSYNEQFF. This chain connects TRBV7-2 to TRBJ2-1; D gene ambiguous. Per the germline V gene, CDR1 is SGHTA and CDR2 is FQGNSA. The CDR3 loop spans 15 amino acids. Between the trimmed V and J ends, which lost 5 bases and 0 bases, there was a span of 11 bases.

A few counts support this clonotype. This rearrangement joins TRBV7-2 to TRBJ2-1; 13 bases map to TRBD2. Trimming took 5 bases from V and 8 from J; bases not matched to a gene: 12. The CDR3 totals 17 residues. Germline assignment: CDR1 SGHTA and CDR2 FQGNSA. CDR3 nucleotide sequence: TGTGCCAGCAGCAAAGGCTCACTAGCGGGGGGGGATCATGAGCAGTTCTTC. This translates into CASSKGSLAGGDHEQFF.